The present entry profiles one TCR beta chain with its context. What it recognizes is unknown. This sample stems from a study of CD8 T cells in Susac syndrome. Study-wide results and limits: The study's TCR sequencing and HLA analysis drew on a certain number of individuals. That number was acknowledged as relatively small.

Reverse transcription of roughly 0.5 to 1 ug RNA was performed with random hexamers. TCRdb reprocessed the immunoSEQ multiplex PCR reads with MiXCR, giving one entry per CDR3 protein. The data show around 300,000 distinct CDR3 sequences, around 91% seen once. V was trimmed by 0 bases and J by 8 bases, leaving 16 bases between them. The CDR3 has 16 residues. CDR1 is LGHDT, CDR2 YNNKEL, per germline (reference sequence). The sample consisted of CD8+ T cells from PBMCs. This chain connects TRBV3-1 to TRBJ1-4; no firm D call. The receptor was derived from a human donor with multiple sclerosis. CDR3 sequence (DNA): TGTGCCAGCAGCCAAGAGCGGGGTGCCACAACGGAAAAACTGTTTTTT. Protein sequence: CASSQERGATTEKLFF.